This TCR beta chain was sequenced for a study of blood T cell repertoires in acute mononucleosis (dated by TCRdb to 2019 to 2021). At the level of the whole study: Acute-phase samples were taken within 2 weeks of symptom onset, representing the primary response. The mean blood EBV load was 3.5 to 4 log10 genome copies per million B cells in acute infection and about 2.5 at convalescence. In acute infection, YVL-BR-specific cells made up a mean of around 2.1% of blood CD8 T cells and GLC-BM-specific cells made up a mean of approximately 1%.

Including the terminal cysteine and phenylalanine, the CDR3 comprises 15 residues. Only the CDR3 part of the read is kept: 45 bases, read in frame from the first base. CDR1 SSHAT and CDR2 FNYEAQ were looked up in the germline V gene (reference sequence). V is pruned by 6 bases and J by 6 bases, leaving 7 bases of the junction without a gene match. The label giving this sample's time point can be read as: acute infectious mononucleosis, at clinical presentation within 2 weeks of symptom onset (visit 1). Over the course of primary infection, this study followed CD8 T cell responses against two immunodominant EBV epitopes, BRLF1 109 (YVL-BR) and BMLF1 280 (GLC-BM). Primary EBV infection was taken to be indicated by a positive serum heterophile antibody test and EBV viral capsid antigen-specific IgM. Magnetic positive selection (MACS) was first used to enrich total CD8 T cells from PBMCs. Live CD3+ CD8+ tetramer+ cells were sorted on a FACSAria III to over 85% purity. A PE-conjugated tetramer loaded with the BRLF1 109-117 peptide was used for cell sorting. TCR repertoires of EBV epitope-specific CD8 T cells were deep-sequenced directly ex vivo after tetramer sorting, at acute infection and at convalescence. The donors were three individuals between about 18 and 29 years old who had clinical acute infectious mononucleosis and laboratory evidence of primary EBV infection. Heparinized peripheral blood was collected once when donors presented clinically with mononucleosis symptoms and a second time roughly 6 months afterward. PBMCs were isolated by Ficoll-Paque density gradient centrifugation.

For TCR profiling, total RNA from at least 9,000 sorted tetramer+ CD8 T cells was reverse transcribed into cDNA. CDR3 regions were PCR-amplified with primers annealing to V and J regions, and unique molecular identifiers were added to track templates. Profiling of the TCRalpha and TCRbeta chains was done on the immunoSEQ platform, including the sequencing and error-correction standards of that platform. In the authors' own workflow: Clonal copy numbers were corrected for sequencing and PCR errors, and CDR3s were defined according to IMGT conventions. Only productive rearrangements were analyzed, using immunoSEQ Analyzer versions 2.0 and 3.0, with gene-pairing frequencies processed further in Microsoft Excel. V-J pairings were visualized as Circos plots, and CDR3 motifs were found with MEME plus a custom motifSearch program. The OLGA algorithm was used to calculate the probability of generation of TCR sequences. Clonotypes seen at both visits were designated persistent, clonotypes seen only acutely were designated nonpersistent, and clonotypes seen only at convalescence were designated de novo. A public TCR was defined as an amino acid clonotype used by more than one donor. The table was pulled from immuneACCESS by TCRdb, which kept in-frame rearrangements only. Such tables lose some clones; where checked, under half of the loss comes from unresolved V genes, and the rest has no known cause. V and J calls and clone size come straight from that table; D and trimming were deduced from the DNA. In all, the sample holds 6,000 to 9,000 clones, and less than 30% of those were seen once. The ten largest make up around 28% of the sample.

Broader findings and caveats from the paper: Although only approximately 8.4% of unique acute clonotypes carried over into convalescence, these persisting clonotypes made up most of the response, and the remainder were seemingly replaced by new, diverse de novo clonotypes. In TCR repertoire selection for BRLF1 (YVL-BR), TCRalpha CDR3 motifs had a dominant role, while TCRbeta had a minimal role. Only a few donors were included in the cohort, so group averages were based on very few individuals. Low acute-to-convalescent clonotype overlap might partly reflect sampling error, because only a fraction of each donor's blood was analyzed.

With regard to this clone: No qualities accompany the bases; no much larger clone lies one base away.

This sequence originates from a woman between 18 and 30 years old with infectious mononucleosis caused by EBV. The input for sequencing was EBV YVL epitope tetramer+ CD8+ T cells sorted from PBMCs, taken during acute infectious mononucleosis. This specimen's cell subset or site label, per the study, means: CD8 T cells binding a tetramer with EBV BRLF1 109-117 peptide (YVL-BR). The V gene is TRBV7-7 and the J gene is TRBJ2-3; 12 middle bases align to TRBD2. CDR3 loop: CASSQTSGSGDTQYF. The bases read TGTGCCAGCAGTCAGACTAGCGGGAGTGGGGATACGCAGTATTTT.